This T cell receptor (beta chain) was documented in a study of blood T cell repertoires in COVID-19. The data were produced by immunoSEQ multiplex PCR, yet TCRdb's version contains in-frame clones alone and is incomplete. The sample shows about 150,000 clones, 80% to 90% of them seen only once. This CDR3 has 15 amino acids. Germline CDR1 reads SNHLY; CDR2 reads FYNNEI. The J segment lost 5 bases and the V segment lost 4 bases, leaving 7 bases of the junction unmatched. This rearrangement joins TRBV2 to TRBJ1-4; 7 nucleotides agree with TRBD1. The TCR originated in a man aged 50 or older who had recovered from COVID-19. The source material was peripheral blood. CDR3 in amino acids: CASSARQGPNEKLFF. CDR3 DNA sequence: TGTGCCAGCAGTGCCCGACAGGGCCCCAATGAAAAACTGTTTTTT.